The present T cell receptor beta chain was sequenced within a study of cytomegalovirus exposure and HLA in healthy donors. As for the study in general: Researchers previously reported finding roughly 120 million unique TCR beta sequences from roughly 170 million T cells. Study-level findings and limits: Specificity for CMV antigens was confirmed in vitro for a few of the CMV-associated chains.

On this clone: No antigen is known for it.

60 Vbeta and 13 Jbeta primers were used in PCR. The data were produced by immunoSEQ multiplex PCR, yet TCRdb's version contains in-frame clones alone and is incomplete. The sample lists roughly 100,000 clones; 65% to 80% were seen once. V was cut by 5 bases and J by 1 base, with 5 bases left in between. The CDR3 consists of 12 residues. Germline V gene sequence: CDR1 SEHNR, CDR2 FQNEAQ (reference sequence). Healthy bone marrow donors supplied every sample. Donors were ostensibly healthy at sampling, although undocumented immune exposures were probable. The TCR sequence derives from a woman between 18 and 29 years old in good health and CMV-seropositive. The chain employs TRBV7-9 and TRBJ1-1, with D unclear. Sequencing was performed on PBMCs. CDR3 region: CASSPSNTEAFF. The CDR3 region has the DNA TGTGCCAGCAGCCCTTCGAACACTGAAGCTTTCTTT.